This is a list of T cell receptor beta chains from one sample in a study of cytomegalovirus exposure and HLA in healthy donors. Sequencing used immunoSEQ multiplex PCR; TCRdb keeps in-frame clones, though not all of them. The table records roughly 180,000 clones, over 60% of them present only once. Sequencing input: PBMCs. The receptors were sampled from a man aged 45 to 65 in good health and CMV-seropositive. Both conserved end residues are part of each CDR3. D genes are given only for firm matches. Only part of the rows carry a size: once, few, many, or a class if the clone is expanded.

j_call	d_call	v_call	cdr3_length	clone_size	cdr3_nt	cdr3_aa
TRBJ1-2	.	TRBV6-1	13	.	TGTGCCAGCAGTGAAAGGGGTTCCTATGGCTACACCTTC	CASSERGSYGYTF
TRBJ1-5	.	TRBV27	15	.	TGTGCCAGCAGTCTATTCACAGGGCCTAATCAGCCCCAGCATTTT	CASSLFTGPNQPQHF
TRBJ1-5	TRBD1	TRBV15	15	.	TGTGCCACCAGCAGAGTCAGGGGGGTCAATCAGCCCCAGCATTTT	CATSRVRGVNQPQHF
TRBJ1-2	TRBD1	TRBV5-5	14	.	TGTGCCAGCAGCCCCGGGACAGGGTACTATGGCTACACCTTC	CASSPGTGYYGYTF
TRBJ1-4	.	TRBV7-2	16	few	TGTGCCAGCAGCCTACCGTACACAGGAGGGCATGAAAAACTGTTTTTT	CASSLPYTGGHEKLFF
TRBJ1-2	TRBD1	TRBV28	16	.	TGTGCCAGCAGTTTATACCCCGGGACAGGATTACGCGGCTACACCTTC	CASSLYPGTGLRGYTF
TRBJ1-5	.	TRBV19	19	.	TGTGCCAGTAGTATTTCCTTCCGGATGGGGGAGGATAGCAATCAGCCCCAGCATTTT	CASSISFRMGEDSNQPQHF
TRBJ1-5	.	TRBV10-1	16	.	TGCGCCAGCAGTGAGTCTTACCGGGACATTAATCAGCCCCAGCATTTT	CASSESYRDINQPQHF
TRBJ1-5	TRBD1	TRBV18	14	.	TGTGCCAGCTCATCCGGACAGGGGGATCAGCCCCAGCATTTT	CASSSGQGDQPQHF
TRBJ1-5	.	TRBV7-2	13	.	TGTGCCAGCAGCCAGGGGAGCGGACAGCCCCAGCATTTT	CASSQGSGQPQHF
TRBJ2-3	TRBD1	TRBV6-5	12	once	TGTGCCAGCAGTGAAGCGAAGGACAGGGAGTATTTT	CASSEAKDREYF
TRBJ1-1	.	TRBV13	15	.	TGTGCCAGCAGCCGCCCGGGGGGCACGTACACTGAAGCTTTCTTT	CASSRPGGTYTEAFF
TRBJ1-1	.	TRBV6-1	13	once	TGTGCCAGCAGTGAAACCCGGTCCACTGAAGCTTTCTTT	CASSETRSTEAFF
TRBJ1-1	TRBD1	TRBV7-2	15	few	TGTGCCAGCAGCTTACGTGGGACAGGGTTAACTGAAGCTTTCTTT	CASSLRGTGLTEAFF
TRBJ2-1	TRBD1	TRBV19	13	.	TGTGCCAGTAGTAGGGGACAGGGGAATGAGCAGTTCTTC	CASSRGQGNEQFF
TRBJ2-1	TRBD2	TRBV7-2	15	.	TGTGCCAGCAGCTCCACAACGGGGGGGCCAGGCGAGCAGTTCTTC	CASSSTTGGPGEQFF
TRBJ1-6	.	TRBV2	14	.	TGTGCCAGCAGTTTCGGGACAAACGGTTCACCCCTCCACTTT	CASSFGTNGSPLHF
TRBJ2-2	TRBD1	TRBV2	15	.	TGTGCCAGCAGGGCCGGGACAGGGGGCACCGGGGAGCTGTTTTTT	CASRAGTGGTGELFF
TRBJ2-3	TRBD2	TRBV5-1	16	.	TGCGCCAGCAGCTCCCGACCCAGGGCGGGGGCAGATACGCAGTATTTT	CASSSRPRAGADTQYF
TRBJ1-1	.	TRBV2	15	.	TGTGCCAGCAGTGAAACGACAGGTGCGGTCACTGAAGCTTTCTTT	CASSETTGAVTEAFF
TRBJ2-3	.	TRBV18	14	.	TGTGCCAGCTCACCGCCCCCCCGGGGGGATACGCAGTATTTT	CASSPPPRGDTQYF
TRBJ1-6	.	TRBV7-8	13	.	TGTGCCAGCAGCTTACTCCAGGATTCACCCCTCCACTTT	CASSLLQDSPLHF
TRBJ1-4	TRBD1	TRBV7-9	17	.	TGTTCCAGCAGCCCTGGGACAGGGGGAGGCGGTAATGAAAAACTGTTTTTT	CSSSPGTGGGGNEKLFF
TRBJ2-5	TRBD1	TRBV28	14	once	TGTGCCAGCAGGTTATGGACAGGGGGAGAGACCCAGTACTTC	CASRLWTGGETQYF
TRBJ1-6	.	TRBV28	16	.	TGTGCCAGCAGTTTTGGCGGGACCCCCTATAATTCACCCCTCCACTTT	CASSFGGTPYNSPLHF
TRBJ2-2	.	TRBV5-1	16	.	TGCGCCAGCAGTCCACCAGGGGTGGCGGACACCGGGGAGCTGTTTTTT	CASSPPGVADTGELFF
TRBJ2-5	TRBD1	TRBV28	14	.	TGTGCCAGCAGTTTCACCACAGGGGGGGAGACCCAGTACTTC	CASSFTTGGETQYF
TRBJ2-7	.	TRBV27	15	.	TGTGCCAGCAGTTTGGTTCACGGAGTCTCTTACGAGCAGTACTTC	CASSLVHGVSYEQYF
TRBJ2-7	.	TRBV7-9	15	.	TGTTCCAGCAGCTTAGGGCCGATATTCCCCTACGAGCAGTACTTC	CSSSLGPIFPYEQYF
TRBJ2-3	TRBD2	TRBV4-1	17	.	TGCGCCAGCAGCCTCGTATCTAGCGGGGGGGGCACAGATACGCAGTATTTT	CASSLVSSGGGTDTQYF
TRBJ1-2	TRBD1	TRBV6-5	15	once	TGTGCCAGCAGTTACTGGGGACAGGGGTCAGATGGCTACACCTTC	CASSYWGQGSDGYTF
TRBJ2-7	TRBD2	TRBV4-1	14	.	TGCGCCAGCAGCAGGACTAGCGGGGGGTACGAGCAGTACTTC	CASSRTSGGYEQYF
TRBJ1-3	.	TRBV10-1	12	.	TGCGCCAGCAGTGACTTTGGAAACACCATATATTTT	CASSDFGNTIYF
TRBJ1-1	TRBD1	TRBV6-5	15	.	TGTGCCAGCAGTATAAACAGGGGGATGAACACTGAAGCTTTCTTT	CASSINRGMNTEAFF
TRBJ1-5	.	TRBV6-1	14	once	TGTGCCAGCGTCCCGCTGACAGTCGGACAGCCCCAGCATTTT	CASVPLTVGQPQHF
TRBJ2-1	TRBD1	TRBV10-3	12	.	TGTGCCATCAGAGGGGGCCGGGATGAGCAGTTCTTC	CAIRGGRDEQFF
TRBJ2-2	TRBD2	TRBV5-1	15	.	TGCGCCAGCAGCCCAGCGGGGGGCCAACCCGGGGAGCTGTTTTTT	CASSPAGGQPGELFF
TRBJ2-7	TRBD1	TRBV28	14	.	TGTGCCGGCAGCCGAACAGGGGGGTTTTACGAGCAGTACTTC	CAGSRTGGFYEQYF
TRBJ1-6	.	TRBV7-9	15	.	TGTGCCAGCAGCCCGCCGGGAGCTTATAATTCACCCCTCCACTTT	CASSPPGAYNSPLHF
TRBJ2-1	TRBD2	TRBV6-5	14	.	TGTGCCAGCAGCCGGGGGGAAATCTACAATGAGCAGTTCTTC	CASSRGEIYNEQFF
TRBJ1-2	TRBD1	TRBV7-9	14	.	TGTGCCAGCAGCAACCGGGACAGGAACTATGGCTACACCTTC	CASSNRDRNYGYTF
TRBJ1-4	TRBD1	TRBV28	15	.	TGTGCCAGCAGCGAAACCAGGGGGTCGGCCGAAAAACTGTTTTTT	CASSETRGSAEKLFF
TRBJ1-5	.	TRBV6-1	15	.	TGTGCCAGCCGGGTGACGGGGGAGGGAGGTCAGCCCCAGCATTTT	CASRVTGEGGQPQHF